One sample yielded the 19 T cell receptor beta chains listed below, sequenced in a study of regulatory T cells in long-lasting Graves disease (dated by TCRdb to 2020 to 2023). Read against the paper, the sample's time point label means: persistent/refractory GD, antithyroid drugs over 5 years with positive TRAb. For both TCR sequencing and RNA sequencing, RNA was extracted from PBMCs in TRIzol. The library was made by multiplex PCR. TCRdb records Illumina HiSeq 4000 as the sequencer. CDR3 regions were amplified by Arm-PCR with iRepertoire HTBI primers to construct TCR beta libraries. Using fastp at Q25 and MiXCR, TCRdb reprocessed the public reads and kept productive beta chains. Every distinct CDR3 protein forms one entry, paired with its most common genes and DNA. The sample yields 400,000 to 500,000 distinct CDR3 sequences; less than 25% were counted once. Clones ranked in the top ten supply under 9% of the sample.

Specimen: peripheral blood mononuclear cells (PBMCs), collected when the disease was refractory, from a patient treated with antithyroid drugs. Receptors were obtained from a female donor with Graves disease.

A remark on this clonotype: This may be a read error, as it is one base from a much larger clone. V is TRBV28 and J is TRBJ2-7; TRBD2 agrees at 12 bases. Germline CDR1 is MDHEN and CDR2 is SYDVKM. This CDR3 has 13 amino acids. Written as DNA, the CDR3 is TGTGCCAGCAAACTAGCGGGGGGCTACGGGCAGTACTTC. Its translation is CASKLAGGYGQYF. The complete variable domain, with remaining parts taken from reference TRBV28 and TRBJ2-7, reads DVKVTQSSRYLVKRTGEKVFLECVQDMDHENMFWYRQDPGLGLRLIYFSYDVKMKEKGDIPEGYSVSREKKERFSLILESASTNQTSMYLCASKLAGGYGQYFGPGTRLTVT.

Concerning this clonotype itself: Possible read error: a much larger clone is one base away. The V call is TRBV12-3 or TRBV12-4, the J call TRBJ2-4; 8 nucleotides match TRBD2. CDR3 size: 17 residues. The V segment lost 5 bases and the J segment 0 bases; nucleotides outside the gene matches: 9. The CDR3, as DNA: TGTGCCAGCAGTCTGATAGGACTAGCAGTAGCCAAAAACATTCAGTACTTC. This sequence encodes CASSLIGLAVAKNIQYF.

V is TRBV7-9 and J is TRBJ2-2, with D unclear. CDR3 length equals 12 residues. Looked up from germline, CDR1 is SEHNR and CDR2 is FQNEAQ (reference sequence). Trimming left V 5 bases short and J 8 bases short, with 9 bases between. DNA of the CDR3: TGTGCCAGCAGCGAGTTAATAGGGGAGCTGTTTTTT. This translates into CASSELIGELFF.

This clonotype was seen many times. CDR3 bases: TGTGCCAGCAATGAGGGAAACTATGGCTACACCTTC. Protein sequence: CASNEGNYGYTF. The V and J genes are TRBV28 and TRBJ1-2, with D unresolved. The CDR3 covers 12 residues. V was pared by 7 bases and J by 2 bases, with 8 bases between. Germline CDR1 reads MDHEN; CDR2 reads SYDVKM.

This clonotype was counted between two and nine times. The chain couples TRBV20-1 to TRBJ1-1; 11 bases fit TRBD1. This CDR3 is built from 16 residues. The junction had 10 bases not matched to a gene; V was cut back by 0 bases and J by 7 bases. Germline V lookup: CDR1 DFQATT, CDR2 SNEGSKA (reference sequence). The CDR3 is CSARDLQGQGAVEAFF. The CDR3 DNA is TGCAGTGCTAGAGATCTCCAAGGACAGGGGGCTGTTGAAGCTTTCTTT.

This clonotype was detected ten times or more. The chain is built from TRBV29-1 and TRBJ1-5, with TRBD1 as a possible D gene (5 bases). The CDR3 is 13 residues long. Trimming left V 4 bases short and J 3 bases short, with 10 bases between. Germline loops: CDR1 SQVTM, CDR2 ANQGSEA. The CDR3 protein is CSVGEGNNQPQHF. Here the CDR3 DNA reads TGCAGCGTTGGGGAGGGGAACAATCAGCCCCAGCATTTT.

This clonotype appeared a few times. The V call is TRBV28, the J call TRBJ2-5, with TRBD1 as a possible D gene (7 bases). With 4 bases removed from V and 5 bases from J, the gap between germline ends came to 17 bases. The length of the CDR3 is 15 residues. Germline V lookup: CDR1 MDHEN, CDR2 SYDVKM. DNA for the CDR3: TGTGCCAGCAGTTACTCGCCCCAGGGGGGCGAGACCCAGTACTTC. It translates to CASSYSPQGGETQYF. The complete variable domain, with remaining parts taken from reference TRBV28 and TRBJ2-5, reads DVKVTQSSRYLVKRTGEKVFLECVQDMDHENMFWYRQDPGLGLRLIYFSYDVKMKEKGDIPEGYSVSREKKERFSLILESASTNQTSMYLCASSYSPQGGETQYFGPGTRLLVL.

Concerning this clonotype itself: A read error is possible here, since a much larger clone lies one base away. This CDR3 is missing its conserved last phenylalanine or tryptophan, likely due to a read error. CDR3 amino acids: CASGSSGTGELYGYTS. The DNA for the CDR3 is TGTGCTAGTGGTTCCTCCGGGACAGGGGAACTCTATGGCTACACCTCC. The genes are TRBV12-5 and TRBJ1-2; 10 positions agree with TRBD1. From germline, CDR1 is LGHNT and CDR2 FRNRAP. V trimming: 4 bases; J trimming: 4 bases; junction bases outside the gene matches: 9. There are 16 residues in the CDR3.

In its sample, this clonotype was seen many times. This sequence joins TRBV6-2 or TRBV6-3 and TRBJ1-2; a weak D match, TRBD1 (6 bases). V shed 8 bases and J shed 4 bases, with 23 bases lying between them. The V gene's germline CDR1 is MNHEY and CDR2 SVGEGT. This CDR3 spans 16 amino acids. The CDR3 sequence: CASSVGGARMTYGYTF. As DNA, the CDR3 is TGTGCCAGCTCCGTTGGGGGGGCGCGGATGACCTATGGCTACACCTTC.

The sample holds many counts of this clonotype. CDR3 sequence (DNA): TGTGCCAGCAGCGTTGGGAACAACTACGAGCAGTACTTC. This translates into CASSVGNNYEQYF. This sequence joins TRBV12-3 or TRBV12-4 and TRBJ2-7; D uncertain. The CDR3 loop spans 13 amino acids. With 6 bases removed from V and 3 bases from J, the gap between germline ends came to 12 bases.

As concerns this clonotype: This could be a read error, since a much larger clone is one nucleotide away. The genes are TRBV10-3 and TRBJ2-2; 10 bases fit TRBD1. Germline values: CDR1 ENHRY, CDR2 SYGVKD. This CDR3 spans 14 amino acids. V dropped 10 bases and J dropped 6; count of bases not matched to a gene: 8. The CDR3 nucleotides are TGTGCCACCCCACGGGACAGGGGTTCCGGGGAGCTGTTTTTT. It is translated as CATPRDRGSGELFF.

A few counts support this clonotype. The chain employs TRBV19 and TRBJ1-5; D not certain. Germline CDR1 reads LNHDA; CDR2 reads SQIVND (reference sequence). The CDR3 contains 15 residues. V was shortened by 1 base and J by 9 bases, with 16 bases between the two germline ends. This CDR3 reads CASSIGAGRVWPQHF. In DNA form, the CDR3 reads TGTGCCAGTAGTATAGGGGCCGGGAGGGTTTGGCCCCAGCATTTT.

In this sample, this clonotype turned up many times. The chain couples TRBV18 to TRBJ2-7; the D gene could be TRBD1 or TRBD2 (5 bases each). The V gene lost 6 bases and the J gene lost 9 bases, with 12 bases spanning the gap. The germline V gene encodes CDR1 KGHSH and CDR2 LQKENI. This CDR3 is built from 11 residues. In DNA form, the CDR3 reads TGTGCCAGCTCGGACAACCGGGGGCAGTACTTC. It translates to CASSDNRGQYF. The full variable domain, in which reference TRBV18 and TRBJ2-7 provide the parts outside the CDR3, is NAGVMQNPRHLVRRRGQEARLRCSPMKGHSHVYWYRQLPEEGLKFMVYLQKENIIDESGMPKERFSAEFPKEGPSILRIQQVVRGDSAAYFCASSDNRGQYFGPGTRLTVT.

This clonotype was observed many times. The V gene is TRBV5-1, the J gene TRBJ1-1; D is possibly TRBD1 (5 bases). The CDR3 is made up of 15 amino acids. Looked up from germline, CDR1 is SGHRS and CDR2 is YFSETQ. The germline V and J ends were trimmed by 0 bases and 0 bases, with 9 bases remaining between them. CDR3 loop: CASSLALQVNTEAFF. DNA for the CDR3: TGCGCCAGCAGCTTGGCCTTACAGGTGAACACTGAAGCTTTCTTT.

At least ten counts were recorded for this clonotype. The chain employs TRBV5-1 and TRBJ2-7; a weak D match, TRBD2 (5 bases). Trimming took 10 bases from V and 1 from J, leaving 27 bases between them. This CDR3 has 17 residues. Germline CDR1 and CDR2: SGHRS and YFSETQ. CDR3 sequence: CASSPVRRMGESYEQYF. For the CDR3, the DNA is TGCGCCTCCAGCCCCGTGCGCAGGATGGGAGAGTCCTACGAGCAGTACTTC.

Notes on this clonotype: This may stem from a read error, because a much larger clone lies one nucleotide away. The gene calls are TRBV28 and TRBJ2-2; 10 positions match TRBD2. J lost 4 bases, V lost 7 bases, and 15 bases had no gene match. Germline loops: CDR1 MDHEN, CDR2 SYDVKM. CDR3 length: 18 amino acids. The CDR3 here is CASTGALAGSGTTGELFF. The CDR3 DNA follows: TGTGCCAGCACTGGGGCACTAGCGGGAAGTGGGACCACCGGGGAGCTGTTTTTT.

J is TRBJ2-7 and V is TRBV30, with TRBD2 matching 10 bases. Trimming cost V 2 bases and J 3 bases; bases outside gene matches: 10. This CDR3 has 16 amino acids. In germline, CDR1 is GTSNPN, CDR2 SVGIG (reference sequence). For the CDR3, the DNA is TGTGCCTGGAGTCTCAGCGGGAGGGCCTTTCTCTACGAGCAGTACTTC. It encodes CAWSLSGRAFLYEQYF.

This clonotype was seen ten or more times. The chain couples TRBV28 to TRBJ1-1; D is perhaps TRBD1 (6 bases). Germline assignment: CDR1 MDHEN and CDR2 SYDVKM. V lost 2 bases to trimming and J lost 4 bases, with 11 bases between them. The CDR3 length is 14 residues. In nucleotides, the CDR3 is TGTGCCAGCAGTTTACAGGGGCGGGGCACTGAAGCTTTCTTT. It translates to CASSLQGRGTEAFF.

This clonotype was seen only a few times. The CDR3 coding sequence is TGCAGCGTAACCGGGACAGGGGACCCCATGGCTGGCTACACCTTC. It translates to CSVTGTGDPMAGYTF. The rearrangement joins TRBV29-1 to TRBJ1-2; 10 bases match TRBD1. V lost 6 bases to trimming and J lost 7 bases; unmatched junction nucleotides: 14. The CDR3 runs to 15 residues. Looked up from germline, CDR1 is SQVTM and CDR2 is ANQGSEA. Using reference TRBV29-1 and TRBJ1-2 for the parts outside the CDR3, the full variable domain is SAVISQKPSRDICQRGTSLTIQCQVDSQVTMMFWYRQQPGQSLTLIATANQGSEATYESGFVIDKFPISRPNLTFSTLTVSNMSPEDSSIYLCSVTGTGDPMAGYTFGSGTRLTVV.